This T cell receptor beta chain was sequenced during a study of PD-1 blockade in classical Hodgkin lymphoma. Notes on the study in general: Repertoires differed for reasons still undefined, possibly disease activity or prior therapy. It was reported that newly diagnosed patients had less baseline TCR diversity than healthy donors.

With respect to this clone: What it binds is not known.

Assay: immunoSEQ multiplex PCR; the TCRdb copy retains only in-frame clones and omits some. Of about 22,000 clones listed, around 94% are singletons. In germline, CDR1 is SGHKS, CDR2 YYEKEE (reference sequence). The CDR3 extends over 16 amino acids. Trimming took off 4 bases at V and 0 bases at J, with 11 bases between the two ends. Time point noted: newly diagnosed, previously untreated cHL patient sample. Investigators turned to newly diagnosed, untreated classical Hodgkin lymphoma PBMCs for comparison. The clonotype comes from a human donor with classical Hodgkin lymphoma. Sequenced: peripheral blood mononuclear cells (PBMCs). J is TRBJ1-6 and V is TRBV5-5; D not resolved. The CDR3 DNA reads TGTGCCAGCAGCCCGATGACGAGCTCCTATAATTCACCCCTCCACTTT. It yields the protein CASSPMTSSYNSPLHF.